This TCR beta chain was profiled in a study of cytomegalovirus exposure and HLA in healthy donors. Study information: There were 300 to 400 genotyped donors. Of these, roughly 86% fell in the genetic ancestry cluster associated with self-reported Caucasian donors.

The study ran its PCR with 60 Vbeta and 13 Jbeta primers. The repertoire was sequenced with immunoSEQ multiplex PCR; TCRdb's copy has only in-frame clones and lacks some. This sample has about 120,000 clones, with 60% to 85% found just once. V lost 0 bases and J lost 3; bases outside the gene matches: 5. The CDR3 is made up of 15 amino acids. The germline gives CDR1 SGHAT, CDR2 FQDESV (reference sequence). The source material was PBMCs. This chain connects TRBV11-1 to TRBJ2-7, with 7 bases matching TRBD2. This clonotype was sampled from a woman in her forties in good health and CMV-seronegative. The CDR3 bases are TGTGCCAGCAGCTTAGCGTGGGAGGGGCGCTACGAGCAGTACTTC. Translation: CASSLAWEGRYEQYF.